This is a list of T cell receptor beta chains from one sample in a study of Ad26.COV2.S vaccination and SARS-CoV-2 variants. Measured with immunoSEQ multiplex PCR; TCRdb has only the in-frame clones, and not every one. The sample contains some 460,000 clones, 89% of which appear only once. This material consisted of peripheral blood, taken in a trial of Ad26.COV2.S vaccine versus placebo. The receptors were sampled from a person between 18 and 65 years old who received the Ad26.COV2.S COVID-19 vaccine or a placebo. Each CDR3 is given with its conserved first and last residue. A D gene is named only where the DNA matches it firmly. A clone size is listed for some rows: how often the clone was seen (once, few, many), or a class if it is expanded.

cdr3_aa: CASRGEGYNSPLHF
j_call: TRBJ1-6
d_call: .
clone_size: once
v_call: TRBV27

cdr3_aa: CASSPGQGLYEQYF
j_call: TRBJ2-7
d_call: TRBD1
clone_size: many
v_call: TRBV18

cdr3_aa: CASSHRDRGYEQYF
j_call: TRBJ2-7
d_call: TRBD1
clone_size: .
v_call: TRBV6-5

cdr3_aa: CASSSSTGQGSWANYGYTF
j_call: TRBJ1-2
d_call: TRBD1
clone_size: .
v_call: TRBV5-1

cdr3_aa: CASRLRLAGSTDTQYF
j_call: TRBJ2-3
d_call: TRBD2
clone_size: .
v_call: TRBV5-1

cdr3_aa: CASSPGLAGPTGELFF
j_call: TRBJ2-2
d_call: TRBD2
clone_size: .
v_call: TRBV7-9

cdr3_aa: CASSPEGTMNTGELFF
j_call: TRBJ2-2
d_call: .
clone_size: .
v_call: TRBV6-4

cdr3_aa: CASSYHLQTSEQYF
j_call: TRBJ2-7
d_call: .
clone_size: .
v_call: TRBV6-5

cdr3_aa: CATSEYGSRGTQYF
j_call: TRBJ2-5
d_call: .
clone_size: .
v_call: TRBV24-1

cdr3_aa: CASSDVTNSNQPQHF
j_call: TRBJ1-5
d_call: .
clone_size: .
v_call: TRBV2

cdr3_aa: CASSPDREDEQFF
j_call: TRBJ2-1
d_call: TRBD1
clone_size: .
v_call: TRBV7-3

cdr3_aa: CASSTRTGVTPLHF
j_call: TRBJ1-6
d_call: TRBD1
clone_size: .
v_call: TRBV9

cdr3_aa: CASSPTSGGIATNEKLFF
j_call: TRBJ1-4
d_call: .
clone_size: .
v_call: TRBV18

cdr3_aa: CASSPSLSYEQYF
j_call: TRBJ2-7
d_call: .
clone_size: .
v_call: TRBV7-9

cdr3_aa: CASSPRGRNTEAFF
j_call: TRBJ1-1
d_call: .
clone_size: .
v_call: TRBV18

cdr3_aa: CASAQGIETQYF
j_call: TRBJ2-5
d_call: TRBD1
clone_size: once
v_call: TRBV2

cdr3_aa: CASSLNRDEQYF
j_call: TRBJ2-7
d_call: .
clone_size: once
v_call: TRBV6-6

cdr3_aa: CATSRDRRGLAIDTQYF
j_call: TRBJ2-3
d_call: TRBD2
clone_size: .
v_call: TRBV15

cdr3_aa: CASSSGQGQYF
j_call: TRBJ2-7
d_call: TRBD1
clone_size: .
v_call: TRBV6-2/TRBV6-3

cdr3_aa: CASSHGDRGTEAFF
j_call: TRBJ1-1
d_call: TRBD1
clone_size: .
v_call: TRBV4-2

cdr3_aa: CASSAGSPLHF
j_call: TRBJ1-6
d_call: .
clone_size: .
v_call: TRBV2

cdr3_aa: CASSEGWIIYEQYF
j_call: TRBJ2-7
d_call: .
clone_size: .
v_call: TRBV2

cdr3_aa: CASSVFRGGGYTF
j_call: TRBJ1-2
d_call: .
clone_size: .
v_call: TRBV10-2